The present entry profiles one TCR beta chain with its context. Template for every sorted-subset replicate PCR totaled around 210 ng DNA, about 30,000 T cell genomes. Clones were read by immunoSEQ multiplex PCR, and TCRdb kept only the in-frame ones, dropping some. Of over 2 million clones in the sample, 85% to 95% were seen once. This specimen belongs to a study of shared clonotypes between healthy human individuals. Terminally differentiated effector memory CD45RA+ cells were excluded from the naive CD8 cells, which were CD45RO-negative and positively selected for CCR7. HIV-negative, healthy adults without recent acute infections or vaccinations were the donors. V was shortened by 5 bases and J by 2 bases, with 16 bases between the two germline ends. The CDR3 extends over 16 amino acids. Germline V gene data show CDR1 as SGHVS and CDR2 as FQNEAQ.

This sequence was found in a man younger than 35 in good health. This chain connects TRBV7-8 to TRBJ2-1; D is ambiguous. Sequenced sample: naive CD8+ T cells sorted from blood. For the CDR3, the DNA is TGTGCCAGCAGCCCAAGCTGGACCACGACCTACAATGAGCAGTTCTTC. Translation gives CASSPSWTTTYNEQFF.